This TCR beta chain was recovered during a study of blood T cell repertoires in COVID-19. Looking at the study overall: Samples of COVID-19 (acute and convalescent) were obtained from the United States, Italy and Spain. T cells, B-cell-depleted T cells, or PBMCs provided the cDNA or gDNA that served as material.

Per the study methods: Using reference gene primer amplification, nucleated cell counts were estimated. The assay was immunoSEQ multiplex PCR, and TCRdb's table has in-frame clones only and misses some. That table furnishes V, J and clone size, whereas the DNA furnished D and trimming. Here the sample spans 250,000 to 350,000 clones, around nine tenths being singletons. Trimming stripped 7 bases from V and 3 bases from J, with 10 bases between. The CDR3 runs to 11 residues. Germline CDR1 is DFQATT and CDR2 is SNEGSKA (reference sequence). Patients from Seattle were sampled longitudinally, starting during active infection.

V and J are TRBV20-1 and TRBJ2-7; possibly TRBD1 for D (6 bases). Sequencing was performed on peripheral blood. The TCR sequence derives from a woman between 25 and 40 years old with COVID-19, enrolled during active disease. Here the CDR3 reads CSVTQGYEQYF. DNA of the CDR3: TGCAGTGTCACACAGGGCTACGAGCAGTACTTC.